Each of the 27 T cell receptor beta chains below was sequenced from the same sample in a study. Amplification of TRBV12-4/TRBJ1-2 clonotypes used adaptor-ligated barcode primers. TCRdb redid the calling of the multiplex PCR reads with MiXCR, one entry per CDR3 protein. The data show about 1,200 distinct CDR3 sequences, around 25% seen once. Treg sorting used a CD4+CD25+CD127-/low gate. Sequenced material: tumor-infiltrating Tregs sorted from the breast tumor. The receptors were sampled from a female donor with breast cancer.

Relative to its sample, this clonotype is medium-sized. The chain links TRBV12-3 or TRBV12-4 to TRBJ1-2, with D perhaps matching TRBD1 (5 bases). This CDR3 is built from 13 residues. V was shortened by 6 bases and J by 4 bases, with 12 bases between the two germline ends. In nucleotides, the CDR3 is TGTGCCAGCAGCCTCGGACACGCCTATGGCTACACCTTC. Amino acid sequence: CASSLGHAYGYTF.

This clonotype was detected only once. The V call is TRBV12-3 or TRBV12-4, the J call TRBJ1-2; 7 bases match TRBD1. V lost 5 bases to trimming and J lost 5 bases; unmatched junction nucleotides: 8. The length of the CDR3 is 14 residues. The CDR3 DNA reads TGTGCCAGCAGTCTCGGGACAGCGGTATATGGCTACACCTTC. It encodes CASSLGTAVYGYTF.

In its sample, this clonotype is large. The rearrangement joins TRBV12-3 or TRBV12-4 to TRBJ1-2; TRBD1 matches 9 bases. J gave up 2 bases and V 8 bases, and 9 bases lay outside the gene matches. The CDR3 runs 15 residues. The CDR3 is CASGDPGQGNYGYTF. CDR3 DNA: TGTGCCAGCGGGGACCCGGGACAGGGAAACTATGGCTACACCTTC.

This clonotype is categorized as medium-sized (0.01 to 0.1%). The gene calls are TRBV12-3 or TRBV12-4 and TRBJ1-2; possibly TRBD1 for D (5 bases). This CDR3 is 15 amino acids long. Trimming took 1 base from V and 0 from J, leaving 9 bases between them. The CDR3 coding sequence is TGTGCCAGCAGTTTAGACAGGATGACTAACTATGGCTACACCTTC. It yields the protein CASSLDRMTNYGYTF.

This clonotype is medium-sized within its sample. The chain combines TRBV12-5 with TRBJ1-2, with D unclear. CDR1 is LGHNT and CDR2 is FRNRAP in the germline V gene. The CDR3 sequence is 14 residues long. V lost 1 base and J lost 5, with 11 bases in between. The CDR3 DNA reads TGTGCTAGTGGTTTGGGGTCCTCCATGTATGGCTACACCTTC. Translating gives CASGLGSSMYGYTF.

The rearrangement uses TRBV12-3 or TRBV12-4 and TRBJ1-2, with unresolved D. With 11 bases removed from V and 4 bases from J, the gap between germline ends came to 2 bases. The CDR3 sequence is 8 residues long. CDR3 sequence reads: CAGYGYTF. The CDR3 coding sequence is TGTGCCGGCTATGGCTACACCTTC.

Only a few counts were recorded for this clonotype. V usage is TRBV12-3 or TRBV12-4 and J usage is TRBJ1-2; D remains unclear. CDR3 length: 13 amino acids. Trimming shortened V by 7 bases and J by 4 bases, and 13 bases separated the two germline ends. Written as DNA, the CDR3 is TGTGCCAGCACCTTGAGGCAGGCCTATGGCTACACCTTC. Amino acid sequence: CASTLRQAYGYTF.

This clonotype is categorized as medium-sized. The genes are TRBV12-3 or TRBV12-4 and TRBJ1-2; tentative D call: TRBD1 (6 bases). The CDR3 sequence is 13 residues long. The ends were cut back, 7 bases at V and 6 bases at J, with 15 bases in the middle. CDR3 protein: CASIKQGYNGYTF. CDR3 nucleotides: TGTGCCAGCATTAAACAGGGTTATAATGGCTACACCTTC.

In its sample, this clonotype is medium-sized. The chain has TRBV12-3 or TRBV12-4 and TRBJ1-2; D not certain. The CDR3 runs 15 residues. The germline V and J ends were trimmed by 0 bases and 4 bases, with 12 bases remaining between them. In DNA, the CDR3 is TGTGCCAGCAGTTTAGCGCCTGGGGAGGGCTATGGCTACACCTTC. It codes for CASSLAPGEGYGYTF.

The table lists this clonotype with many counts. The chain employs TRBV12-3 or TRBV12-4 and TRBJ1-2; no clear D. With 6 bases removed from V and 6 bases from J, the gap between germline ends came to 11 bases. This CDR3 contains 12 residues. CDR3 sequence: CASSPEFDGYTF. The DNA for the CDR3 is TGTGCCAGCAGCCCGGAGTTCGATGGCTACACCTTC.

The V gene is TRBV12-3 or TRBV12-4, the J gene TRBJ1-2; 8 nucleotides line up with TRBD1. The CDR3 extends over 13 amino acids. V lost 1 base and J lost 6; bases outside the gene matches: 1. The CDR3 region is CASSLGTGNGYTF. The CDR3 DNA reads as TGTGCCAGCAGTTTAGGGACAGGGAATGGCTACACCTTC.

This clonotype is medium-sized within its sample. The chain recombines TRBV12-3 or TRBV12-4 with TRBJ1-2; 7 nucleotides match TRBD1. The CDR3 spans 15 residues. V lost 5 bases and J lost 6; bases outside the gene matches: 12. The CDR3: CASSRNDRAGHGYTF. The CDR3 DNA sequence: TGTGCCAGCAGTCGGAACGACAGGGCGGGACATGGCTACACCTTC.

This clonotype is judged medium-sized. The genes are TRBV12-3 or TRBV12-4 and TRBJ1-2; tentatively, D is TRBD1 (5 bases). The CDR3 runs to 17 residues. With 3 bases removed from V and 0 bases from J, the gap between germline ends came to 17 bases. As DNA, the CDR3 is TGTGCCAGCAGTTTTATAAGGAGGGGTGATCCTAACTATGGCTACACCTTC. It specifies CASSFIRRGDPNYGYTF.

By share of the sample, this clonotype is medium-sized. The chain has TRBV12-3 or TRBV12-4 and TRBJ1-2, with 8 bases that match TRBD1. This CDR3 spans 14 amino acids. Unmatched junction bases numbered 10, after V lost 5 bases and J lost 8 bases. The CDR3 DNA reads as TGTGCCAGCAGTCCGACAGGGGTTTTAAGGGGCTACACCTTC. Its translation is CASSPTGVLRGYTF.

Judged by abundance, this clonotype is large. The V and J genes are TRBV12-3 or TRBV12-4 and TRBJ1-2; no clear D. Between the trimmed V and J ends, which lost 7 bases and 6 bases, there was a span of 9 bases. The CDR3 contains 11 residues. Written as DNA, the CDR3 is TGTGCCAGCACCGCGGGCCATGGCTACACCTTC. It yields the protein CASTAGHGYTF.

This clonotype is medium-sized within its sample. The CDR3 sequence is CASSTHTVLYGYTF. CDR3 coding DNA: TGTGCCAGCAGTACCCACACAGTTCTCTATGGCTACACCTTC. The chain has TRBV12-3 or TRBV12-4 and TRBJ1-2; D call uncertain. The CDR3 loop spans 14 amino acids. V shed 5 bases and J shed 4 bases, with 14 bases lying between them.

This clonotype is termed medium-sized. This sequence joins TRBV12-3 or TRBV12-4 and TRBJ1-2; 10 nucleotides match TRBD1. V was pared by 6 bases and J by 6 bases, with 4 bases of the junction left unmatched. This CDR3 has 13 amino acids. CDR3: CASRYGTGDGYTF. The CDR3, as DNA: TGTGCCAGCAGATACGGGACAGGGGATGGCTACACCTTC.

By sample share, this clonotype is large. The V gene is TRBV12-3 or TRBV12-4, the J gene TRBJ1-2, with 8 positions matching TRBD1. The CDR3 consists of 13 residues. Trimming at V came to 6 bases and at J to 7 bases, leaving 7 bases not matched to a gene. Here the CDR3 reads CASSQDRVLGYTF. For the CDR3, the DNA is TGTGCCAGCAGCCAGGACAGGGTCCTTGGCTACACCTTC.

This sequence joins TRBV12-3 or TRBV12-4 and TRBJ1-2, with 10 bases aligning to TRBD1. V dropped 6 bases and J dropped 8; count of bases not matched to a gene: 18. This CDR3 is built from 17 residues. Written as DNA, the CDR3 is TGTGCCAGCAGGCCAGGGACAGGGGTCCCAAAACTATGGGGCTACACCTTC. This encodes CASRPGTGVPKLWGYTF.

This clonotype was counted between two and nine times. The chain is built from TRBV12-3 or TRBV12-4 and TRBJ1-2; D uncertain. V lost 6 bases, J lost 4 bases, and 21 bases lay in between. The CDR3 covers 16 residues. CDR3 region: CASRAPLDEGSYGYTF. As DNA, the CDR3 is TGTGCCAGCAGAGCGCCTTTGGACGAGGGTAGCTATGGCTACACCTTC.

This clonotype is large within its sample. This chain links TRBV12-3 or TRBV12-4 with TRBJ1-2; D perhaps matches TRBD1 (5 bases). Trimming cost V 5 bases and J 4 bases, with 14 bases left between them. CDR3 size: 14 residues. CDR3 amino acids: CASSTSGTSYGYTF. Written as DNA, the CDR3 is TGTGCCAGCAGTACTTCCGGGACTTCCTATGGCTACACCTTC.

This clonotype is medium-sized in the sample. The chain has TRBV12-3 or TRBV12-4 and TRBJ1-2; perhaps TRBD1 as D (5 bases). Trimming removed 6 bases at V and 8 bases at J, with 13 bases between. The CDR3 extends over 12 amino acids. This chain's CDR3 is CASSFLRGGYTF. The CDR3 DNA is TGTGCCAGCAGCTTCCTGAGGGGCGGCTACACCTTC.

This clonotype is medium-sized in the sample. CDR3 in DNA: TGTGCCAGCAGTTCCCCAGCTAGGTCCAACTATGGCTACACCTTC. As protein: CASSSPARSNYGYTF. The rearrangement uses TRBV12-3 or TRBV12-4 and TRBJ1-2; no definite D call. The CDR3 sequence is 15 residues long. V was trimmed by 4 bases and J by 2 bases, leaving 14 bases between them.

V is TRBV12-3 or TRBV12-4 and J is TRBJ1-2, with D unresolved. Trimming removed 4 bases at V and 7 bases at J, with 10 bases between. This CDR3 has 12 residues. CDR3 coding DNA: TGTGCCAGCAGTTCCAACTACCGTGGCTACACCTTC. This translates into CASSSNYRGYTF.

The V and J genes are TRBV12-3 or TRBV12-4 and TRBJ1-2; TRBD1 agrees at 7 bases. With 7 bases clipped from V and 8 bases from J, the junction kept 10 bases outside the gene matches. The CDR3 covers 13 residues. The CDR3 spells CASNRQGTNGYTF. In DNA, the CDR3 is TGTGCCAGCAATAGACAGGGAACAAACGGCTACACCTTC.

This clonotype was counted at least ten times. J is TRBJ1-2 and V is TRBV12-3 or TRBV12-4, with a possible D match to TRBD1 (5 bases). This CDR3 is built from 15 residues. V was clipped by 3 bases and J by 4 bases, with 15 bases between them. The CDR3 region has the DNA TGTGCCAGCAGTTTTACCACAGGAGGTGGCTATGGCTACACCTTC. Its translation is CASSFTTGGGYGYTF.

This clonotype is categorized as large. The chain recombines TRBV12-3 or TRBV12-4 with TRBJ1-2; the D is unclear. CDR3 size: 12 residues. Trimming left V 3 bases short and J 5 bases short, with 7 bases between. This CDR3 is CASSFMGYGYTF. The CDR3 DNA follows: TGTGCCAGCAGTTTCATGGGATATGGCTACACCTTC.